Shown below are 21 T cell receptor beta chains from a single sample sequenced in a study of post-analysis software for immune sequencing data. TCR beta cDNA libraries had unique molecular identifiers. One entry per CDR3 protein results from TCRdb running MiXCR on the PCR reads. The repertoire has 170,000 or so distinct CDR3 sequences, about 29% of them found once; the top ten carry about 1.6%. Antigens for these TCRs are unknown. Whole-study findings and limits: In patients, about 5 TRBV segments were more frequent than in controls, with TRBV5-6, TRBV5-1 and TRBV20-1 among them.

Sequencing used blood. The receptors were sampled from a girl aged 5-17 years with multiple sclerosis.

This clonotype was counted ten times or more. The chain joins TRBV18 to TRBJ2-7; TRBD2 is a possible D gene (6 bases). The CDR3 runs to 13 residues. Trimming cost V 6 bases and J 4 bases, with 13 bases left between them. Looked up from germline, CDR1 is KGHSH and CDR2 is LQKENI. Here the CDR3 reads CASSSNRGYEQYF. CDR3 in DNA: TGTGCCAGCTCGTCTAATCGGGGGTACGAGCAGTACTTC.

This clonotype showed up many times. The chain links TRBV27 to TRBJ2-7; no clear D gene. Germline V lookup: CDR1 MNHEY, CDR2 SMNVEV (reference sequence). The CDR3 is 13 amino acids. With 0 bases removed from V and 2 bases from J, the gap between germline ends came to 5 bases. CDR3 residues: CASSLSATYEQYF. The CDR3 DNA reads TGTGCCAGCAGTTTATCGGCTACCTACGAGCAGTACTTC.

This chain links TRBV28 with TRBJ1-4, with 10 nucleotides matching TRBD1. There are 15 residues in the CDR3. CDR1 MDHEN and CDR2 SYDVKM come from the germline V gene. V shed 5 bases and J 5 bases; nucleotides not matched to a gene: 5. CDR3 sequence reads: CASSIPGQGNEKLFF. CDR3 DNA: TGTGCCAGCAGTATTCCGGGACAGGGGAATGAAAAACTGTTTTTT.

This clonotype was seen many times. This rearrangement joins TRBV6-5 to TRBJ2-7; D is ambiguous. This CDR3 region has 13 residues. V was clipped by 2 bases and J by 6 bases, with 11 bases between them. CDR1 is MNHEY and CDR2 is SVGAGI in the germline V gene. The chain's CDR3 is CASSYGVASEQYF. CDR3 DNA: TGTGCCAGCAGTTACGGGGTAGCTAGCGAGCAGTACTTC.

About this clonotype: A much larger clone is a single base away; this may be a read error. CDR3 sequence reads: CSVAEQDNSPLHF. The CDR3 bases are TGCAGCGTTGCGGAGCAGGATAATTCACCCCTCCACTTT. The chain is built from TRBV29-1 and TRBJ1-6; D uncertain. This CDR3 spans 13 amino acids. Germline V gene lookup returns CDR1 SQVTM and CDR2 ANQGSEA. Trimming removed 4 bases at V and 5 bases at J, with 9 bases between.

This clonotype has ten or more counts. The J gene is TRBJ1-6, the V gene TRBV10-3; D is perhaps TRBD1 (5 bases). V dropped 10 bases and J dropped 8 bases, with 18 bases sitting between them. CDR3 size: 14 residues. Germline V CDR1 and CDR2: ENHRY, SYGVKD. The DNA of the CDR3 is TGTGCCACGGGGGATGGGGGTCCGGATTCACCCCTCCACTTT. Its protein is CATGDGGPDSPLHF.

The chain carries TRBV29-1 and TRBJ2-2; maybe TRBD1 (6 bases). The V end lost 5 bases, the J end lost 4 bases, and 17 bases lay between the germline ends. The germline V gene encodes CDR1 SQVTM and CDR2 ANQGSEA. This CDR3 has 15 residues. In DNA, the CDR3 is TGCAGCGTTAATATACAGGGTTTCGGCACCGGGGAGCTGTTTTTT. This encodes CSVNIQGFGTGELFF.

V usage is TRBV7-9 and J usage is TRBJ2-1; 7 positions agree with TRBD2. The CDR3 runs 15 residues. The J segment lost 3 bases and the V segment lost 4 bases, leaving 6 bases of the junction unmatched. Germline CDR1 reads SEHNR; CDR2 reads FQNEAQ (reference sequence). CDR3 sequence reads: CASSSASGSYNEQFF. CDR3 bases: TGTGCCAGCAGCTCGGCTAGCGGAAGCTACAATGAGCAGTTCTTC.

The rearrangement links TRBV5-1 to TRBJ1-5; D may be TRBD1 (5 bases). This CDR3 has 14 amino acids. Trimming pared 3 bases from V and 5 bases from J, leaving 12 bases between. Per germline, CDR1 SGHRS and CDR2 YFSETQ. CDR3 region: CASSSEGNHQPQHF. CDR3 nucleotides: TGCGCCAGCAGCTCGGAGGGGAATCATCAGCCCCAGCATTTT. The full variable domain, rest sourced from reference TRBV5-1 and TRBJ1-5, is KAGVTQTPRYLIKTRGQQVTLSCSPISGHRSVSWYQQTPGQGLQFLFEYFSETQRNKGNFPGRFSGRQFSNSRSEMNVSTLELGDSALYLCASSSEGNHQPQHFGDGTRLSIL.

This clonotype was seen a few times. CDR3 amino acids: CASSGPRNTEAFF. CDR3 in DNA: TGTGCCAGCAGCGGGCCCAGGAACACTGAAGCTTTCTTT. The chain couples TRBV9 to TRBJ1-1; D call uncertain. The germline CDR1 and CDR2 sequences are SGDLS and YYNGEE. Trimming removed 3 bases from V and 1 base from J, with 7 bases in between. The CDR3 runs 13 residues.

This clonotype was observed a few times. With a much larger clone just one base away, this may be a read error. The chain has TRBV29-1 and TRBJ2-7; D may be TRBD2 (6 bases). V lost 8 bases and J 2 bases, leaving 19 bases between the germline ends. The CDR3 has 14 residues. CDR1 and CDR2 from the germline V gene are SQVTM and ANQGSEA. DNA of the CDR3: TGCAGCCCCTGGGGGAGGAGTGTTGCCTACGAGCAGTACTTC. This encodes CSPWGRSVAYEQYF.

The chain recombines TRBV18 with TRBJ2-1, with 8 nucleotides matching TRBD2. Germline lookup yields CDR1 KGHSH and CDR2 LQKENI. J gave up 6 bases and V 0 bases, and 7 bases lay outside the gene matches. The CDR3 length is 16 residues. As DNA, the CDR3 is TGTGCCAGCTCACCACCGAGCGGGAGTGGAGCCAATGAGCAGTTCTTC. Its translation is CASSPPSGSGANEQFF.

This clonotype came up a few times. The chain joins TRBV11-2 to TRBJ2-4; 10 nucleotides match TRBD2. From germline, CDR1 is SGHAT and CDR2 FQNNGV. The CDR3 has 18 amino acids. The V segment lost 6 bases and the J segment 2 bases; nucleotides outside the gene matches: 13. The CDR3 region is CASRKWNLAGESKNIQYF. The CDR3 nucleotides read TGTGCCAGCAGGAAATGGAATCTAGCGGGAGAGTCCAAAAACATTCAGTACTTC.

Comment on this clonotype: A read error may be the cause here, since a much bigger clone is one base away. The chain joins TRBV10-3 to TRBJ2-1; D is undetermined. CDR1 and CDR2 (germline): ENHRY, SYGVKD. The CDR3 totals 15 residues. The CDR3 nucleotides are TGTGCCATCGGTGAGTCGAAGACTTCCTCGTATGAGCAGTTCTTC. The encoded protein is CAIGESKTSSYEQFF.

As concerns this clonotype: A much larger clone lies a single base off, so this may be a read error. Here the CDR3 omits its conserved ending phenylalanine or tryptophan, so a read error is the likely source. The gene calls are TRBV20-1 and TRBJ2-5; 8 bases match TRBD1. The V gene end was trimmed by 5 bases and the J gene end by 2 bases; junction bases not matched to a gene: 7. The CDR3 is 14 residues long. CDR1 is DFQATT, CDR2 SNEGSKA, per germline (reference sequence). CDR3 sequence (DNA): TGCAGTGCTTTAAAGGGACAGGAGCAAGAGACCCAGTACTCC. Translating gives CSALKGQEQETQYS.

This clonotype was picked up a small number of times. The V gene is TRBV6-5, the J gene TRBJ2-3, with D possibly TRBD2 on 5 matching bases. The germline gives CDR1 MNHEY, CDR2 SVGAGI. The CDR3 runs to 16 residues. Trimming left V 0 bases short and J 2 bases short, with 12 bases between. The CDR3 region is CASSYSSDLFTDTQYF. DNA of the CDR3: TGTGCCAGCAGTTACTCTAGCGACTTGTTCACAGATACGCAGTATTTT.

Points on this clonotype: This may arise from a read error, as a much more abundant clone is one base away. The V call is TRBV4-2, the J call TRBJ2-5; D remains unclear. Germline V lookup: CDR1 LGHNA, CDR2 YNFKEQ. V dropped 4 bases and J dropped 11 bases, with 17 bases sitting between them. This CDR3 contains 13 residues. CDR3 protein: CASSPWVGDEQYF. The CDR3 DNA follows: TGTGCCAGCAGCCCATGGGTTGGGGATGAGCAGTACTTC.

This clonotype appeared once. The chain recombines TRBV20-1 with TRBJ2-3, with 10 bases identical to TRBD2. J was trimmed by 4 bases and V by 4 bases; bases with no gene match: 11. The CDR3 length is 16 residues. The germline CDR1 and CDR2 sequences are DFQATT and SNEGSKA (reference sequence). This CDR3 reads CSAKGVSGGIPDTQYF. CDR3 DNA: TGCAGTGCTAAGGGGGTTAGCGGGGGGATTCCAGATACGCAGTATTTT.

This clonotype has only one observation. A junction end diverges from the germline sequence, so it may reflect a read error. The chain recombines TRBV20-1 with TRBJ2-1; perhaps TRBD1 as D (6 bases). CDR1 is DFQATT and CDR2 is SNEGSKA in the germline V gene (reference sequence). The CDR3 contains 14 residues. In nucleotides, the CDR3 is TGCAGTGCAAGAACTGGGGGCTCCGACAATGAGCAGTTCTTC. It encodes CSARTGGSDNEQFF.

V is TRBV2 and J is TRBJ2-7; TRBD2 matches at 11 bases. The CDR3 spans 16 residues. V gave up 6 bases and J gave up 2 bases; unmatched junction bases: 9. Germline loops: CDR1 SNHLY, CDR2 FYNNEI. CDR3 sequence reads: CASSRRGLADPYEQYF. CDR3 nucleotides: TGTGCCAGCAGCCGAAGGGGACTAGCGGACCCCTACGAGCAGTACTTC.

This sequence joins TRBV27 and TRBJ1-2; D is perhaps TRBD1 (5 bases). CDR1 MNHEY and CDR2 SMNVEV come from the germline V gene (reference sequence). There are 15 residues in the CDR3. Trimming removed 3 bases at V and 4 bases at J, with 15 bases between. The DNA of the CDR3 is TGTGCCAGCAGTTTCGAGGCAGGGTGGCTCTATGGCTACACCTTC. It codes for CASSFEAGWLYGYTF.